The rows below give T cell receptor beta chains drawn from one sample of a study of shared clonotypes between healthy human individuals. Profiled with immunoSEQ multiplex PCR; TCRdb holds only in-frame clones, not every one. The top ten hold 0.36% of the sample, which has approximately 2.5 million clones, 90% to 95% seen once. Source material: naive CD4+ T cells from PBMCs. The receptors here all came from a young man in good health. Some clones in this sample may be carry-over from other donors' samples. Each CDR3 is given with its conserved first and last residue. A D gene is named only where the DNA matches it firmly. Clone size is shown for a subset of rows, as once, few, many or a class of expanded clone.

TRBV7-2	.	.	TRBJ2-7	TGTGCCAGCAGCCCACCAGCTGTGGAGCAGTACTTC	CASSPPAVEQYF
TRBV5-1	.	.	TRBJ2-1	TGCGCCAGCAGCTTGGGGGGCTTGTTTGTTTTCAATGAGCAGTTCTTC	CASSLGGLFVFNEQFF
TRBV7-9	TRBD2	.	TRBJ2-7	TGTGCCAGCATTTCTAGCGGCTCCTCCGACGGACAGTACTTC	CASISSGSSDGQYF
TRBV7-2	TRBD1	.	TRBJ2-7	TGTGCCAGCAGCTTAGACAGGGGCTTCTACGAGCAGTACTTC	CASSLDRGFYEQYF
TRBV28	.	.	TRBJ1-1	TGTGCCAGCAGTTTATCCCCAGGGGCCGTCCTGGCTTTCTTT	CASSLSPGAVLAFF
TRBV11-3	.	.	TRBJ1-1	TGTGCCAGCAGCTTAGACCCTCCGGGGACTGAAGCTTTCTTT	CASSLDPPGTEAFF
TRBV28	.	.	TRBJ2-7	TGTGCCAGCAGTTCAGACGGGGCGAAGTACTTC	CASSSDGAKYF
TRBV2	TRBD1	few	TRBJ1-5	TGTGCCAGCAGTGAGGACAGGGCTCAGCATTTT	CASSEDRAQHF
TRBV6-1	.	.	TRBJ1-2	TGTGCCAGCAGTGAATACAGGGACTATGGCTACACCTTC	CASSEYRDYGYTF
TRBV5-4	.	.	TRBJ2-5	TGTGCCAGCAGCCAGGACTGGGCGGAGACCCAGTACTTC	CASSQDWAETQYF
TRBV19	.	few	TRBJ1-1	TGTGCCAGTAGCCGGTGGAACACTGAAGCTTTCTTT	CASSRWNTEAFF
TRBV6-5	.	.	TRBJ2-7	TGTGCCAGCAGTGAACGTTACGAGCAGTACTTC	CASSERYEQYF
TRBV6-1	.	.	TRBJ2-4	TGTGCCAGCAGAGCGGGTTTAGCCAAAAACATTCAGTACTTC	CASRAGLAKNIQYF
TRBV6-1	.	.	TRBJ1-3	TGTGCCAGCAGAAAAGACACCTCTGGAAACACCATATATTTT	CASRKDTSGNTIYF
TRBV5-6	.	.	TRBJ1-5	TGTGCCAGCAGCCGGGGAAACAATCAGCCCCAGCATTTT	CASSRGNNQPQHF
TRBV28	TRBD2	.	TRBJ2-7	TGTGCCAGCAGTGGTCCGGGACTAGCAGAATACGAGCAGTACTTC	CASSGPGLAEYEQYF
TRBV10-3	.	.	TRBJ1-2	TGTGCCATCAGTGAGTCGGGGGGATACTATGGCTACACCTTC	CAISESGGYYGYTF
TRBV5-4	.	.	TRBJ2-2	TGTGCCAGCAGCTTTCCGGGAAGAGTAACCGGGGAGCTGTTTTTT	CASSFPGRVTGELFF
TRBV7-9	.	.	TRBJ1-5	TGTGCCAGCAGCTTAGCAGGGGGGCCCAATCAGCCCCAGCATTTT	CASSLAGGPNQPQHF
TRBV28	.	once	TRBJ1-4	TGTGCCAGCAGTTTGGACCCGGGGGTTGGAGAAAAACTGTTTTTT	CASSLDPGVGEKLFF